This T cell receptor beta chain was sequenced for a study of T cell responses to AZD1222 COVID-19 vaccine. Whole-study findings and limits: When two AZD1222 doses had been given, Spike-specific TCR breadth and depth rose. Along spike, vaccine-associated CD4 TCRs were found throughout, with dominance at 160-218 and 743-854.

The CDR3 has 13 amino acids. Germline CDR1 is SEHNR and CDR2 is FQNEAQ (reference sequence). Trimming pared 3 bases from V and 7 bases from J, leaving 13 bases between. On this clone itself: Its antigen is unidentified.

Using immunoSEQ multiplex PCR, the repertoire was profiled, and TCRdb retains in-frame clones only, with some absent. The profile covers roughly 70,000 clones, with 85% appearing a single time and roughly 21% taken by the ten largest. Here the sequenced sample was peripheral blood, taken on day 0 of AZD1222 vaccination. This TCR came from an adult in good health. The J gene is TRBJ2-7, the V gene TRBV7-9, with unresolved D. The CDR3 DNA reads TGTGCCAGCAGCTTGTACGGCCGTGGAGAGCAGTACTTC. It codes for CASSLYGRGEQYF.